One TCR beta chain is described in this entry. Its cognate antigen is unknown. The second PCR ran about 6 to 11 cycles with a sample-barcoded 5' primer and J-beta primers. TCRdb redid the calling of the 5' RACE reads with MiXCR, one entry per CDR3 protein. Of some 1.5 million distinct CDR3 sequences listed, about 42% are singletons. Germline V CDR1 and CDR2: WNHNN, SYGVQD (reference sequence). The V and J ends lost 3 bases and 5 bases, in that order; junction bases with no gene match: 7. CDR3 length: 15 amino acids. This record belongs to a study of blood T cells in healthy people across ages. Study results and caveats: Possibly, changes in expanded clonotypes were confounded because donor CMV status was unknown.

The chain combines TRBV10-1 with TRBJ2-7, with 10 bases matching TRBD1. This clonotype was sampled from a woman aged 18-35 years in good health. Sequenced material: blood. CDR3 sequence (DNA): TGCGCCAGCAGTGAAGGAGGGACAGGGGTCCACGAGCAGTACTTC. Encoded protein: CASSEGGTGVHEQYF.